Reported below is one T cell receptor beta chain. The specificity of this receptor is unknown. No base quality information exists; no much larger clone differs at one position. The sample is drawn from a study of OX40 agonist ivuxolimab in advanced cancers. Study-wide context: Ivuxolimab was a fully human IgG2 agonistic monoclonal antibody targeting the costimulatory receptor OX40 (CD134). Intravenous ivuxolimab was administered to patients every 2 weeks at six dose levels: 0.01, 0.1, 0.3, 1.5, 3 and 10 mg/kg. Of the roughly 51 patients in dose escalation, some 19 had hepatocellular carcinoma, some 15 had melanoma, 9 had renal cell carcinoma and 9 had head and neck cancer. The dose-escalation cohort was about 86% male with a mean age of approximately 60 years, ranging from about 20 to 80. Prior anti-PD-1, anti-PD-L1 or anti-CTLA-4 therapy was permitted, and 30% to 45% of dose-escalation patients had received checkpoint inhibitors. Partial responses were achieved by three dose-escalation patients, of whom one had hepatocellular carcinoma and two had cutaneous melanoma. Peripheral TCRbeta sequencing was intended to test whether TCR sequence diversity was altered and clonal T-cell expansion was caused by ivuxolimab. The paper describes the monotherapy dose-escalation part (N = 52 patients) of the phase I trial of ivuxolimab. On the study overall, not on this receptor specifically: Partial responders in the 0.1-3.0 mg/kg groups had among the lowest normalized peripheral clonal expansion, especially among CD8+ T cells. On average, CD8+ T cells showed more expanded clones than CD4+ T cells after ivuxolimab. At doses of 0.1 to 3.0 mg/kg, clonal expansion of both CD4+ and CD8+ T cells in blood was seen between baseline and week 6. The antigen specificity of the peripheral T cells that underwent clonal expansion was not determined. Low levels of normalized T-cell clonal expansion were also seen in some patients who did not respond.

Genomic DNA was extracted from sorted cells for sequencing of the TCRbeta CDR3 region. The immunoSEQ Assay was used for sequencing of TCRbeta CDR3 regions. Not all clones reach the TCRdb copy of this immuneACCESS table, which keeps in-frame sequences only. Checked studies attribute under half of the gap to unresolved V genes and leave the rest unexplained. The sample has roughly 70,000 clones on record, approximately 90% of them singletons. Approximately 0.5% of the sample comes from the top ten. Its CDR3 holds 14 amino acids, cysteine through phenylalanine. CDR3 DNA is the only sequence kept; it has 42 bases, read in frame from the first base. The V and J ends are trimmed by 1 base and 2 bases, leaving 7 bases between them. For CDR1 and CDR2, the germline V gene lists SGHTA and FQGTGA. The trial excluded patients who had a history of autoimmune disease or who were on systemic immunosuppression. Peripheral blood for TCR sequencing was collected from all dose cohorts at baseline, on cycle 4 day 1, and on cycle 7 day 1. The samples were drawn from a first-in-human, open-label, multicenter phase I dose-escalation trial of ivuxolimab. The trial enrolled adults with locally advanced or metastatic head and neck squamous cell, hepatocellular, melanoma or renal cell carcinoma. Before TCR sequencing, CD4+ and CD8+ T cells were separately sorted from peripheral blood.

Recombination connected TRBV7-3 to TRBJ2-3, with the D gene not clear enough to name. The source material was CD4+ or CD8+ T cells sorted from blood, sampled in a trial of the OX40 agonist ivuxolimab. The TCR was taken from an adult with an advanced solid tumor such as melanoma, head and neck, liver or kidney cancer. The DNA sequence is TGTGCCAGCAGCTTAAACGCGGCCACAGATACGCAGTATTTT. Translated, it reads CASSLNAATDTQYF.